The TCR beta chain described here comes from a study of blood T cell repertoires in COVID-19. Study summary: T cells, B-cell-depleted T cells, or PBMCs provided the cDNA or gDNA that served as material.

In this sample, this clone turned up a few times. Germline CDR1 reads MNHNY; CDR2 reads SVGAGI (reference sequence). There are 14 residues in the CDR3. Between the trimmed V and J ends, which lost 4 bases and 2 bases, there was a span of 9 bases. Original processing methods: Amplification of reference gene primers was used by the study to estimate nucleated cell counts. The repertoire was sequenced with immunoSEQ multiplex PCR; TCRdb's copy has only in-frame clones and lacks some. That table furnishes V, J and clone size, whereas the DNA furnished D and trimming. Seen here are more than 300,000 clones, roughly 90% observed once, and the top ten hold about 6.7%.

V gene TRBV6-6 combines with J gene TRBJ1-5; D gene unclear. The material sequenced was peripheral blood. This receptor was obtained from a woman aged 70-85 years with COVID-19, enrolled during active disease. The CDR3 region has the DNA TGTGCCAGCAGTTTGTACGGGGGCAATCAGCCCCAGCATTTT. Translation: CASSLYGGNQPQHF.